Listed here is a single TCR beta chain. RNA, at 0.5 to 1 ug, was reverse transcribed with random hexamers. Across 54 Vbeta and 13 Jbeta, TCR beta CDR3 was amplified with immunoSEQ multiplex PCR. TCRdb called the immunoSEQ multiplex PCR reads again in MiXCR, with one record for every CDR3 protein. The table has about 250,000 distinct CDR3 sequences, over 85% seen once. This entry comes from a study of CD8 T cells in Susac syndrome. The germline V gene has CDR1 MDHEN and CDR2 SYDVKM. Trimming shortened V by 3 bases and J by 2 bases, and 5 bases separated the two germline ends. This CDR3 is 12 amino acids long. CD8+ and CD4+ T cells from blood underwent TCR beta sequencing. It was treatment-naive patients with stable or active relapsing-remitting disease who made up the multiple sclerosis controls.

Specimen: CD4+ T cells from PBMCs. The J gene is TRBJ2-7, the V gene TRBV28; D is unresolved. The origin of this receptor is a human donor with multiple sclerosis. The DNA for the CDR3 is TGTGCCAGCAGTTTCCAGCCCTACGAGCAGTACTTC. Translation: CASSFQPYEQYF. Complete variable domain (other parts from reference TRBV28 and TRBJ2-7): DVKVTQSSRYLVKRTGEKVFLECVQDMDHENMFWYRQDPGLGLRLIYFSYDVKMKEKGDIPEGYSVSREKKERFSLILESASTNQTSMYLCASSFQPYEQYFGPGTRLTVT.